In its sample, the clone carrying this TCR beta chain was seen a few times. This specimen belongs to a study of blood T cell repertoires in COVID-19. The CDR3 length is 14 residues. The germline gives CDR1 SGHVS, CDR2 FNYEAQ. J gave up 0 bases and V 3 bases, and 1 base lay outside the gene matches. Original processing notes: Amplification from reference gene primers served as the basis for estimated nucleated cell counts. Libraries were prepared by immunoSEQ multiplex PCR; TCRdb keeps only in-frame clonotypes and omits some of them. V and J calls and clone size are given by that table; D and trimming were obtained from the DNA. The data contain some 140,000 clones, approximately 88% of them singletons.

V gene TRBV7-6 combines with J gene TRBJ1-1; 7 nucleotides align to TRBD1. The sequencing input was peripheral blood. This sequence was found in a woman of 80 years or more with acute or convalescent COVID-19. CDR3: CASSLTGMNTEAFF. The CDR3 region has the DNA TGTGCCAGCAGCTTGACAGGGATGAACACTGAAGCTTTCTTT.